The clone carrying this T cell receptor beta chain has more than one count but fewer than ten. Its antigen is still unknown. The method was immunoSEQ multiplex PCR; TCRdb's version includes in-frame clones alone and lacks a portion of them. The repertoire has about 1.1 million clones, 70% to 85% of them found once; the top ten carry 0.89%. These data come from a study of shared clonotypes between healthy human individuals. Findings and limits, study-wide: The genetic and exposure-history diversity represented was limited by few donors.

The V gene lost 6 bases and the J gene lost 3 bases, with 8 bases spanning the gap. Germline CDR1 is MGHDK and CDR2 is SYGVNS. This CDR3 is 12 amino acids long. Sequencing was performed on memory CD4+ T cells from PBMCs. The subset is: CD45RA-negative fraction. The sequence was collected from a man younger than 35 in good health. Some clones in this sample may be carry-over from other donors' samples. The rearrangement joins TRBV25-1 to TRBJ1-1; D call uncertain. For the CDR3, the DNA is TGTGCCAGCAGGGGGTTTGACACTGAAGCTTTCTTT. Protein product: CASRGFDTEAFF.